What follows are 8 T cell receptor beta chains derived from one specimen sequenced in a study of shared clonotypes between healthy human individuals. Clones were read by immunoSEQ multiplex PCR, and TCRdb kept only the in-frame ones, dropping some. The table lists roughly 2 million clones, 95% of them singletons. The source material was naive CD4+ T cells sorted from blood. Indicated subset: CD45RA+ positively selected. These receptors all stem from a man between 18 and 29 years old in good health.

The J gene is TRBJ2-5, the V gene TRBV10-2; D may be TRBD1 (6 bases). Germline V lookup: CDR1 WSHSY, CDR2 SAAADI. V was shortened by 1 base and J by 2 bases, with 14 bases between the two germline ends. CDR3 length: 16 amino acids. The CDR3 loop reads CASSEWGPGVQETQYF. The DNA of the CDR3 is TGCGCCAGCAGTGAGTGGGGGCCAGGGGTTCAAGAGACCCAGTACTTC.

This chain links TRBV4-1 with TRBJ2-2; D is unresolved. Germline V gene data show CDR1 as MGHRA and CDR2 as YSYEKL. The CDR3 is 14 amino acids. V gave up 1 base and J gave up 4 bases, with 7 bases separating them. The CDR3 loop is CASSQALITGELFF. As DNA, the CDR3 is TGCGCCAGCAGCCAAGCCTTAATCACCGGGGAGCTGTTTTTT.

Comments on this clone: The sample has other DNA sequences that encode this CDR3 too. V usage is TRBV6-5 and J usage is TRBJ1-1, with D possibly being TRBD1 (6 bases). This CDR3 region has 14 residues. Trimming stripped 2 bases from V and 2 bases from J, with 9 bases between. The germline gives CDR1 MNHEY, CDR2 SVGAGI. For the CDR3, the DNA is TGTGCCAGCAGTTACCGACAGGTAAACACTGAAGCTTTCTTT. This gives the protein CASSYRQVNTEAFF.

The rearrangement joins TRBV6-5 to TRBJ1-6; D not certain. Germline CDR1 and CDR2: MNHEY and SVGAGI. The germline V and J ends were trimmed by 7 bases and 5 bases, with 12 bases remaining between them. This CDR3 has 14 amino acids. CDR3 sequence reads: CASMSRGNNSPLHF. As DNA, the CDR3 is TGTGCCAGCATGTCTAGAGGAAATAATTCACCCCTCCACTTT.

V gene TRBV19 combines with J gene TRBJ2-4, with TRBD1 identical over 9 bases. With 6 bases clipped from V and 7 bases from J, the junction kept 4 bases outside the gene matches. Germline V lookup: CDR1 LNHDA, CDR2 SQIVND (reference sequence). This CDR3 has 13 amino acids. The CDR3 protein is CASSPGTGNIQYF. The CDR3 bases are TGTGCCAGTAGCCCAGGGACAGGGAACATTCAGTACTTC. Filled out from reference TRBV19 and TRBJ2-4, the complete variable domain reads DGGITQSPKYLFRKEGQNVTLSCEQNLNHDAMYWYRQDPGQGLRLIYYSQIVNDFQKGDIAEGYSVSREKKESFPLTVTSAQKNPTAFYLCASSPGTGNIQYFGAGTRLSVL.

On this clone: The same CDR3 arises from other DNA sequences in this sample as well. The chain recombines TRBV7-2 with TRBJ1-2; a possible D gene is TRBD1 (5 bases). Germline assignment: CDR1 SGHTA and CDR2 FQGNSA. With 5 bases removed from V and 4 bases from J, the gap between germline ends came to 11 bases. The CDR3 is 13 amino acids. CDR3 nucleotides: TGTGCCAGCAGCCTAGGAGGGGTCTATGGCTACACCTTC. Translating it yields CASSLGGVYGYTF.

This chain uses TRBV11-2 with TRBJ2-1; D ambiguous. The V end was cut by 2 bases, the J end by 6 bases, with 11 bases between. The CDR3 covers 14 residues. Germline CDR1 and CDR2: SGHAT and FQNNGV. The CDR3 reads CASSLSGPSNEQFF. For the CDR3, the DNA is TGTGCCAGCAGCTTATCGGGCCCTTCCAATGAGCAGTTCTTC.

CDR3 nucleotide sequence: TGTGCCAGCAGCTTGGCCCATTCGACAGGGGGCCACGAGCAGTACTTC. Its translation is CASSLAHSTGGHEQYF. The rearrangement links TRBV5-8 to TRBJ2-7, with 10 bases matching TRBD1. CDR1 and CDR2 (germline): SGHTS, YDEGEE. The ends lost 0 bases at V and 5 bases at J; junction bases unmatched: 8. The CDR3 is made up of 16 amino acids. Together with reference TRBV5-8 and TRBJ2-7, the CDR3 gives the full variable domain: EAGVTQSPTHLIKTRGQQATLRCSPISGHTSVYWYQQALGLGLQFLLWYDEGEERNRGNFPPRFSGRQFPNYSSELNVNALELEDSALYLCASSLAHSTGGHEQYFGPGTRLTVT.